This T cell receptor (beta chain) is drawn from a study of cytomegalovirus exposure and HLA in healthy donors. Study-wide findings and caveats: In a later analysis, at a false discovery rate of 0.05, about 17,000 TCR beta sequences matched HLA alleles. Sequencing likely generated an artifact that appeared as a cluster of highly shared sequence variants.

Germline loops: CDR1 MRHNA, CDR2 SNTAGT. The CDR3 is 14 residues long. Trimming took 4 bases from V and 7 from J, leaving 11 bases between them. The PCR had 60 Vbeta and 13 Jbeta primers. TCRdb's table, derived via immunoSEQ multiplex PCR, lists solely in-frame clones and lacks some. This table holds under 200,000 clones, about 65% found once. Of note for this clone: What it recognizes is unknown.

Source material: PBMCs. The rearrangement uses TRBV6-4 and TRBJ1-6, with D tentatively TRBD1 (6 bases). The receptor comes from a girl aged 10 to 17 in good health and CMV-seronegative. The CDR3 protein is CASSVGGINSPLHF. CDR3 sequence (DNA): TGTGCCAGCAGTGTTGGGGGCATCAATTCACCCCTCCACTTT.